The clone carrying this T cell receptor beta chain appeared a few times. Its specificity is not known. CDR3 length: 13 amino acids. With 7 bases clipped from V and 4 bases from J, the junction kept 6 bases outside the gene matches. From germline, CDR1 is ENHRY and CDR2 SYGVKD. Primers included in the PCR were 60 Vbeta and 13 Jbeta primers. Clones were sequenced by immunoSEQ multiplex PCR, and TCRdb holds only the in-frame ones, with some missing. The sample contains 150,000 to 160,000 clones, 65% to 75% of which appear only once. The data derive from a study of cytomegalovirus exposure and HLA in healthy donors. Study details: Unique TCR beta sequences numbering approximately 100 million came from 190 million or so T cells in an earlier analysis. Regarding the study as a whole: A later analysis showed HLA-associated TCR beta chains outstripping equally common others in clonal expansion. Among immune exposure information, only CMV serostatus was available. In an earlier analysis, productive rearrangement rates for most beta V segments clustered near 87% or 30%.

The V and J genes are TRBV10-3 and TRBJ1-1; 7 nucleotides agree with TRBD1. The clonotype comes from a man aged 25 to 45 in good health and CMV-seronegative. The sample consisted of PBMCs. The CDR3 loop is CAITAGGGTEAFF. In nucleotides, the CDR3 is TGTGCCATCACTGCAGGGGGAGGCACTGAAGCTTTCTTT.